This is a list of T cell receptor beta chains from one sample in a study of long-term antiretroviral therapy in people with HIV. Method: immunoSEQ multiplex PCR; TCRdb's copy keeps in-frame clones and lacks some. There are around 22,000 clones in the sample; 95% occur only once, and about 2.4% lies in the top ten. The specimen comprised unsorted PBMCs, sampled about 5 years after starting antiretroviral therapy. The receptors stem from a woman between 45 and 60 years old with HIV. The CDR3 runs from the conserved cysteine through the conserved F or W. The D gene is left open where the match is weak. Size is omitted from some rows. Given values are once, few, many or a class for expanded clones.

j_call clone_size d_call v_call cdr3_aa cdr3_nt
TRBJ1-1 - TRBD1 TRBV6-6 CASSSTGDTEAFF TGTGCCAGCAGTTCGACAGGGGACACTGAAGCTTTCTTT
TRBJ2-2 - - TRBV9 CASSVDQGTSPAGELFF TGTGCCAGCAGCGTAGATCAGGGGACCTCTCCCGCCGGGGAGCTGTTTTTT
TRBJ2-5 few - TRBV29-1 CSVGRMVGVETQYF TGCAGCGTTGGCAGGATGGTCGGGGTGGAGACCCAGTACTTC
TRBJ1-5 - - TRBV19 CASSRRDGLIGNQPQHF TGTGCCAGTAGTCGCAGGGACGGTTTAATCGGCAATCAGCCCCAGCATTTT
TRBJ2-1 - TRBD2 TRBV2 CAIEKAGAPANEQFF TGTGCCATTGAGAAAGCGGGAGCGCCAGCCAATGAGCAGTTCTTC
TRBJ1-1 - TRBD1 TRBV27 CATGRTGGTEAFF TGTGCCACCGGGAGGACAGGGGGCACTGAAGCTTTCTTT
TRBJ1-1 - - TRBV5-4 CASSLARANTEAFF TGTGCCAGCAGCTTGGCTAGGGCGAACACTGAAGCTTTCTTT
TRBJ2-7 - - TRBV9 CASSVGGGLGLNEQYF TGTGCCAGCAGCGTAGGAGGTGGGTTGGGTCTCAACGAGCAGTACTTC
TRBJ2-1 - - TRBV7-9 CASSRTTTYTQFF TGTGCCAGCAGCCGTACTACTACCTATACACAGTTCTTC
TRBJ2-1 - TRBD2 TRBV5-1 CASSRDSGISYNEQFF TGCGCCAGCAGCAGGGATAGCGGGATCTCCTACAATGAGCAGTTCTTC
TRBJ1-5 - TRBD1 TRBV5-1 CASSPSPTGSEQPQHF TGCGCCAGCAGCCCCTCACCGACAGGGAGTGAACAGCCCCAGCATTTT
TRBJ2-1 - - TRBV30 CAWSRGGYNEQFF TGTGCCTGGAGTAGGGGGGGGTACAATGAGCAGTTCTTC
TRBJ2-3 - - TRBV2 CASSGHIEGTDTQYF TGTGCCAGCAGCGGACATATTGAGGGCACAGATACGCAGTATTTT
TRBJ2-3 - - TRBV9 CASSVRERADTQYF TGTGCCAGCAGCGTCAGGGAAAGGGCAGATACGCAGTATTTT
TRBJ2-1 - TRBD1 TRBV7-7 CASSLGQGHEQFF TGTGCCAGCAGCCTGGGACAGGGACATGAGCAGTTCTTC
TRBJ1-1 - - TRBV2 CASSRGYTEAFF TGTGCCAGCAGTAGGGGCTACACTGAAGCTTTCTTT
TRBJ2-5 - TRBD2 TRBV6-1 CASSEARGWRADQETQYF TGTGCCAGCAGTGAAGCGCGGGGGTGGAGAGCGGACCAAGAGACCCAGTACTTC
TRBJ1-4 - TRBD1 TRBV19 CASCTSGTGYEKLFF TGTGCCAGCTGTACAAGCGGGACAGGGTATGAAAAACTGTTTTTT
TRBJ2-1 - - TRBV6-6 CASSYLDGNNEQFF TGTGCCAGCAGTTACCTGGACGGTAACAATGAGCAGTTCTTC
TRBJ1-4 - - TRBV7-9 CASSLGGEGAFNEKLFF TGTGCCAGCAGCTTAGGCGGCGAAGGCGCCTTTAATGAAAAACTGTTTTTT
TRBJ1-1 - - TRBV10-3 CAISESRGGANTEAFF TGTGCCATCAGTGAGTCGAGGGGGGGCGCGAACACTGAAGCTTTCTTT
TRBJ1-3 once - TRBV19 CASSKTGVPGNTIYF TGTGCCAGTAGTAAGACGGGGGTTCCTGGAAACACCATATATTTT
TRBJ1-1 - - TRBV5-1 CASSLEGGNTEAFF TGCGCCAGCAGCTTGGAAGGGGGGAACACTGAAGCTTTCTTT
TRBJ2-5 - - TRBV7-7 CASSLNLEDQETQYF TGTGCCAGCAGCTTAAATTTAGAGGACCAAGAGACCCAGTACTTC
TRBJ1-2 - - TRBV15 CATSSEDFGGYTF TGTGCCACCAGCAGCGAAGATTTTGGCGGCTACACCTTC
TRBJ2-1 - TRBD2 TRBV19 CASSIGTSANEQFF TGTGCCAGTAGTATCGGGACTAGCGCCAATGAGCAGTTCTTC
TRBJ2-7 - TRBD1 TRBV6-1 CAIKRTGGPYEQYF TGTGCCATCAAACGGACAGGGGGTCCCTACGAGCAGTACTTC
TRBJ2-7 - TRBD2 TRBV4-1 CASSPTSGVAYEQYF TGCGCCAGCAGCCCAACTAGCGGGGTAGCCTACGAGCAGTACTTC
TRBJ2-7 - TRBD1 TRBV15 CATSRSGTGSYEQYF TGTGCCACCAGCAGGTCCGGGACAGGATCCTACGAGCAGTACTTC
TRBJ2-5 - - TRBV6-6 CASSYSTLAETQYF TGTGCCAGCAGTTACTCGACGCTAGCTGAGACCCAGTACTTC
TRBJ2-2 few - TRBV29-1 CSVEVTGNTGELFF TGCAGCGTTGAGGTGACAGGGAACACCGGGGAGCTGTTTTTT
TRBJ2-6 - TRBD1 TRBV2 CASSEIAGTGGSSSGANVLTF TGTGCCAGCAGTGAGATTGCCGGGACAGGGGGCTCTAGCTCTGGGGCCAACGTCCTGACTTTC
TRBJ2-1 - - TRBV2 CASSEEQAVGLNEQFF TGTGCCAGCAGTGAAGAACAGGCAGTCGGACTTAATGAGCAGTTCTTC
TRBJ1-3 once - TRBV21-1 CASSKGRHTNRRNTIYF TGTGCCAGCAGCAAAGGTCGTCACACCAATAGGAGAAACACCATATATTTT
TRBJ2-7 - - TRBV5-1 CASSWDFSYEQYF TGCGCCAGCAGCTGGGACTTCTCCTACGAGCAGTACTTC
TRBJ2-3 - TRBD1 TRBV30 CALGQSADTQYF TGTGCCTTGGGACAGTCCGCAGATACGCAGTATTTT
TRBJ2-7 - TRBD1 TRBV19 CASSKRQGESYEQYF TGTGCCAGTAGTAAGAGACAGGGGGAATCCTACGAGCAGTACTTC
TRBJ1-1 - TRBD1 TRBV19 CASSQGRGNTEAFF TGTGCCAGTTCACAGGGGCGAGGGAACACTGAAGCTTTCTTT
TRBJ2-1 - - TRBV6-6 CATEQDRNEQFF TGTGCCACCGAACAAGACCGCAATGAGCAGTTCTTC
TRBJ2-1 - TRBD2 TRBV2 CASITSGRPLEQFF TGTGCCAGCATTACTAGCGGGAGACCCCTTGAGCAGTTCTTC
TRBJ2-5 - - TRBV10-3 CAIWVQETQYF TGTGCCATCTGGGTCCAAGAGACCCAGTACTTC
TRBJ1-4 - TRBD1 TRBV10-3 CAISSGQGWEKLFF TGTGCCATCAGTTCGGGACAGGGTTGGGAAAAACTGTTTTTT
TRBJ1-2 - - TRBV19 CASSIGTGKGYGYTF TGTGCCAGTAGTATAGGAACAGGGAAAGGCTATGGCTACACCTTC